Listed here are 6 T cell receptor beta chains from one sample, sequenced in a study of blood T cells in healthy people across ages. Alongside a J-beta primer mix, a sample-barcoded 5' primer served in a second PCR lasting roughly 7 to 11 cycles. TCRdb fed the 5' RACE reads into MiXCR, producing one record per CDR3 protein. The sample has under 850,000 distinct CDR3 sequences; roughly 34% are singletons. Input material: blood. The receptor set was obtained from a man aged 18-30 years in good health.

This rearrangement joins TRBV10-3 to TRBJ2-2; 7 bases are a match to TRBD1. The CDR3 sequence is 17 residues long. Trimming removed 6 bases from V and 0 bases from J; junction bases left unmatched: 10. Germline-derived CDR1 and CDR2 are ENHRY and SYGVKD. The CDR3 reads CAISGRQGHANTGELFF. CDR3 in DNA: TGTGCCATCAGCGGAAGACAGGGCCACGCGAACACCGGGGAGCTGTTTTTT.

This clonotype was observed a handful of times. This rearrangement joins TRBV12-3 or TRBV12-4 to TRBJ1-1, with TRBD1 identical over 8 bases. The CDR3 totals 13 residues. V lost 5 bases, J lost 11 bases, and 10 bases stayed unmatched. CDR3: CASSLDRGVMAFF. CDR3 nucleotide sequence: TGTGCCAGCAGTCTCGACAGGGGCGTAATGGCTTTCTTT.

This chain joins TRBV6-2 or TRBV6-3 and TRBJ2-1; tentatively, D is TRBD1 or TRBD2 (5 bases each). The DNA end is more similar to TRBJ2-7, so the J call may be wrong. Germline V gene sequence: CDR1 MNHEY, CDR2 SVGEGT. CDR3 length: 14 amino acids. The CDR3 sequence: CASRVSGLYNEQYV. The CDR3 DNA follows: TGTGCCAGCAGAGTCTCGGGGCTTTACAATGAGCAGTACGTC.

The V call is TRBV10-3, the J call TRBJ1-2; TRBD1 matches at 9 bases. This CDR3 comprises 12 residues. Germline-derived CDR1 and CDR2 are ENHRY and SYGVKD. The ends lost 6 bases at V and 8 bases at J; junction bases unmatched: 4. CDR3 amino acids: CAIRDRGEGYTF. The DNA for the CDR3 is TGTGCCATCAGGGACAGGGGTGAGGGCTACACCTTC.

This clonotype came up a few times. The chain links TRBV7-9 to TRBJ1-2; the D is unclear. This CDR3 is built from 15 residues. Germline V gene data show CDR1 as SEHNR and CDR2 as FQNEAQ (reference sequence). V lost 5 bases and J 0 bases, leaving 13 bases between the germline ends. The CDR3 region is CASSPTSATNYGYTF. The DNA for the CDR3 is TGTGCCAGCAGCCCGACGTCGGCAACTAACTATGGCTACACCTTC.

The table lists this clonotype with a few counts. J is TRBJ1-5 and V is TRBV2; D might be TRBD1 (5 bases). This CDR3 is built from 15 residues. Germline values: CDR1 SNHLY, CDR2 FYNNEI. V was clipped by 7 bases and J by 4 bases, with 17 bases between them. For the CDR3, the DNA is TGTGCCAGCAAACAGGATGGGGGAAGGAATCAGCCCCAGCATTTT. Amino acids: CASKQDGGRNQPQHF.